These T cell receptor beta chains were read from a single sample in a study of OX40 agonist ivuxolimab in advanced cancers. The protocol was immunoSEQ multiplex PCR, while the TCRdb copy is restricted to in-frame clones and leaves out a portion. The repertoire has approximately 99,000 clones, about 91% of them found once; the top ten carry 0.66%. The starting material was CD4+ or CD8+ T cells sorted from blood, obtained in a trial of the OX40 agonist ivuxolimab. The source of these receptors is an adult with an advanced solid tumor such as melanoma, head and neck, liver or kidney cancer. The CDR3 runs from the conserved cysteine through the conserved F or W. A D gene is named only where the DNA matches it firmly. Only some rows state a clone size, as once, few, many or a class for expanded clones.

j_gene	v_gene	d_gene	abundance	CDR3nt	CDR3aa
TRBJ2-7	TRBV5-1	.	.	TGCGCCAGCAGCTTGGACAGGGCCTACGAGCAGTACTTC	CASSLDRAYEQYF
TRBJ2-3	TRBV5-1	TRBD1	.	TGCGCCAGCAGCTTGCGGGGACAGGGGTCAGATACGCAGTATTTT	CASSLRGQGSDTQYF
TRBJ2-5	TRBV6-1	.	.	TGTGCCAGCTTTCAGAGAGGACAAGAGACCCAGTACTTC	CASFQRGQETQYF
TRBJ2-1	TRBV7-3	.	.	TGTGCCAGCAGCTTAACTGGGTCCGGGAGCGGTTACAATGAGCAGTTCTTC	CASSLTGSGSGYNEQFF
TRBJ2-2	TRBV27	.	.	TGTGCCAGCAGTCCCTTACTAACCAGTTCGAGCACCGGGGAGCTGTTTTTT	CASSPLLTSSSTGELFF
TRBJ2-7	TRBV7-9	TRBD1	.	TGTGCCAGCAGCTTAGAGGGGGCGCGGGAGCAGTACTTC	CASSLEGAREQYF
TRBJ1-3	TRBV9	TRBD1	.	TGTGCCAGCAGCGCCAGGGGGCAGGCTGGAAACACCATATATTTT	CASSARGQAGNTIYF
TRBJ2-7	TRBV14	.	.	TGTGCCAGCAGCAAGGAGGTTTACAGCGACGAGCAGTACTTC	CASSKEVYSDEQYF
TRBJ2-6	TRBV6-5	.	.	TGTGCCAGCAGTTCCTCGGGGCCCTCTGGGGCCAACGTCCTGACTTTC	CASSSSGPSGANVLTF
TRBJ2-7	TRBV5-4	.	once	TGTGCCAGCAGCTTGGCGAGCTCCTACGAGCAGTACTTC	CASSLASSYEQYF
TRBJ1-2	TRBV19	.	once	TGTGCCAGTAGTCCGGGTGGAGACACTCCCGGGTCTGGCTACACCTTC	CASSPGGDTPGSGYTF
TRBJ2-2	TRBV9	.	.	TGTGCCAGCAGCGTAGGACTTAGGTCTAGCGTTCTCACCGGGGAGCTGTTTTTT	CASSVGLRSSVLTGELFF
TRBJ2-3	TRBV5-1	.	.	TGCGCCAGCAGCTTGCGGCGGGTGAGCACAGATACGCAGTATTTT	CASSLRRVSTDTQYF
TRBJ2-5	TRBV30	.	.	TGTGCCTGGAGTGGAGAAGAGACCCAGTACTTC	CAWSGEETQYF
TRBJ2-5	TRBV2	TRBD2	.	TGTGCCAGCAGTGAAGAGCTAGCGGGAGTAGAGACCCAGTACTTC	CASSEELAGVETQYF
TRBJ2-7	TRBV7-6	TRBD2	.	TGTGCCAGCAGTCAGGTAGCGGGAGTCCCCTACGAGCAGTACTTC	CASSQVAGVPYEQYF
TRBJ2-1	TRBV19	.	.	TGTGCCAGTAGTATAGATATTCTAGGGGGAGTGGAGCAGTTCTTC	CASSIDILGGVEQFF
TRBJ2-5	TRBV5-4	TRBD2	.	TGTGCCAGCAGCTTGGGACTAGCCGAGACCCAGTACTTC	CASSLGLAETQYF
TRBJ2-7	TRBV5-1	TRBD1	.	TGCGCCAGCAGCTCCGGACAGGGTTTCTCCGAGCAGTACTTC	CASSSGQGFSEQYF
TRBJ2-7	TRBV4-2	TRBD1	.	TGTGCCAGCAGCCAGCGGACAGGGGGTACCTACGAGCAGTACTTC	CASSQRTGGTYEQYF
TRBJ2-1	TRBV11-3	.	once	TGTGCCAGCAGAAGAAACAATGAGCAGTTCTTC	CASRRNNEQFF
TRBJ1-2	TRBV11-2	.	.	TGTGCCAGCAGCCCCGCCCCGGGGGCAGACTATGGCTACACCTTC	CASSPAPGADYGYTF
TRBJ2-1	TRBV7-9	.	.	TGTGCCAGCAGCTTAGAAGGACTCCGAGGGAATGAGCAGTTCTTC	CASSLEGLRGNEQFF
TRBJ1-4	TRBV29-1	.	.	TGCAGCGTTGTTTCAAATGAAAAACTGTTTTTT	CSVVSNEKLFF
TRBJ2-1	TRBV12-5	TRBD2	.	TGTGCTAGTGGTTCTCGGGAGGGACTAGCGTCGTACAATGAGCAGTTCTTC	CASGSREGLASYNEQFF
TRBJ2-2	TRBV7-3	.	.	TGTGCCAGCAGGGCAACGAACACCGGGGAGCTGTTTTTT	CASRATNTGELFF
TRBJ1-1	TRBV29-1	.	few	TGCAGCGTTGACGGGGCCCGAAAGGAAGCTTTCTTT	CSVDGARKEAFF
TRBJ2-2	TRBV10-1	TRBD1	once	TGCGCCAGCAGTGAAGGGGCGGGACAGGGACCGGTCGGGGAGCTGTTTTTT	CASSEGAGQGPVGELFF
TRBJ1-6	TRBV9	.	.	TGTGCCAGCAGCGTAGACGGGACCGGGCGGTCACCCCTCCACTTT	CASSVDGTGRSPLHF
TRBJ1-4	TRBV5-1	.	.	TGCGCCAGCAGCTTGGCCGGTGCAACTAATGAAAAACTGTTTTTT	CASSLAGATNEKLFF
TRBJ1-3	TRBV6-5	.	.	TGTGCCAGCAGTTACTCGAGGGCCTCCTCTGGAAACACCATATATTTT	CASSYSRASSGNTIYF
TRBJ1-1	TRBV5-4	.	.	TGTGCCAGCAGCTTGGGCCTTGGGGCGAACACTGAAGCTTTCTTT	CASSLGLGANTEAFF
TRBJ1-5	TRBV6-5	.	.	TGTGCCAGCAGTTACTCAGGCGCGGGGAGTCAGCCCCAGCATTTT	CASSYSGAGSQPQHF
TRBJ2-5	TRBV27	TRBD2	.	TGTGCCAGCAGTCGTAGCGGGAGGGGACAAGAGACCCAGTACTTC	CASSRSGRGQETQYF
TRBJ2-7	TRBV19	.	few	TGTGCCAGTAGTCCCCGAGTCAACTCCTACGAGCAGTACTTC	CASSPRVNSYEQYF
TRBJ2-1	TRBV19	.	.	TGTGCCAGTAGTATGAACTACAATGAGCAGTTCTTC	CASSMNYNEQFF
TRBJ2-2	TRBV6-5	TRBD2	.	TGTGCCAGCAGTTACCTTTCAGCGGGAGTCCCCGGGGAGCTGTTTTTT	CASSYLSAGVPGELFF
TRBJ2-1	TRBV29-1	.	.	TGCAGCGTGCGAGGGGCAGCGTATTACAATGAGCAGTTCTTC	CSVRGAAYYNEQFF
TRBJ2-1	TRBV11-2	TRBD2	once	TGTGCCAGCAGCTTTTCTCGACGGACTAGTTCCAATGAGCAGTTCTTC	CASSFSRRTSSNEQFF
TRBJ1-5	TRBV27	.	few	TGTGCCAGCAGTTTAAGGCAGGGACCCAGGCCCCAGCATTTT	CASSLRQGPRPQHF
TRBJ1-2	TRBV7-9	.	.	TGTGCCAGCAGTGCCGGGGGGTCGTATGGCTACACCTTC	CASSAGGSYGYTF
TRBJ1-2	TRBV5-1	TRBD1	.	TGCGCCAGCAGCTCGACAGGGGAAGATGGCTACACCTTC	CASSSTGEDGYTF
TRBJ1-1	TRBV10-2	.	.	TGCGCCAGCAGTAACCAAGGCAGGTTGAACACTGAAGCTTTCTTT	CASSNQGRLNTEAFF
TRBJ2-1	TRBV5-1	.	.	TGCGCCAGCAGCTTCGGGACATCATACAATGAGCAGTTCTTC	CASSFGTSYNEQFF
TRBJ2-5	TRBV18	.	.	TGTGCCAGCTCACCCCTCGGACAGGGACTACAAGAGACCCAGTACTTC	CASSPLGQGLQETQYF
TRBJ2-5	TRBV2	.	.	TGTGCCAGCAGTGAAAGGGGGAGCAACCAAGAGACCCAGTACTTC	CASSERGSNQETQYF
TRBJ1-5	TRBV30	.	.	TGTGCCTGGACAACAGGAATCAATCAGCCCCAGCATTTT	CAWTTGINQPQHF
TRBJ2-6	TRBV5-4	TRBD2	.	TGTGCCAGCAGCTTCCCGGGACTAGGAGGGACTGGGGCCAACGTCCTGACTTTC	CASSFPGLGGTGANVLTF
TRBJ2-1	TRBV29-1	.	.	TGCAGCGTTGTCGCCTACAATGAGCAGTTCTTC	CSVVAYNEQFF
TRBJ2-5	TRBV5-4	TRBD2	.	TGTGCCAGCAGCTGGGGACTAGCTGAAGAGACCCAGTACTTC	CASSWGLAEETQYF
TRBJ1-2	TRBV6-5	.	.	TGTGCCAGCAGGAGTTGGGACTATGGCTACACCTTC	CASRSWDYGYTF
TRBJ2-5	TRBV5-1	TRBD1	.	TGCGCCAGCAGCTTGTTGGGACAGGCCCAAGAGACCCAGTACTTC	CASSLLGQAQETQYF
TRBJ2-5	TRBV6-1	TRBD2	.	TGTGCCAGCAGTGAAGCCCGGGGAGGACTAGCGGGCCAAGAGACCCAGTACTTC	CASSEARGGLAGQETQYF
TRBJ1-2	TRBV19	.	.	TGTGCCAGTACCCCACCCACGGGGGGTTGGTATGGCTACACCTTC	CASTPPTGGWYGYTF
TRBJ2-7	TRBV30	TRBD2	few	TGTGCCTCCCGGGAGGGGGGGCCCTACGAGCAGTACTTC	CASREGGPYEQYF
TRBJ1-5	TRBV5-4	TRBD1	once	TGTGCCAGCAGCTCACAGGGGAGAAATCAGCCCCAGCATTTT	CASSSQGRNQPQHF
TRBJ2-1	TRBV30	.	.	TGTGCCTGGAGTGGAGCGGGTGAGCAGTTCTTC	CAWSGAGEQFF
TRBJ1-4	TRBV4-2	.	.	TGTGCCAGCAGCCAAGACATAGGGAAGTTGGGTGAAAAACTGTTTTTT	CASSQDIGKLGEKLFF
TRBJ2-5	TRBV10-2	TRBD1	.	TGCGCCAGCAGTGAGATACAGGGGGTTGGGGAGACCCAGTACTTC	CASSEIQGVGETQYF